The 31 T cell receptor beta chains reported below all come from one sample, sequenced in a study of T cells in localized non-small cell lung cancer. Generated by immunoSEQ multiplex PCR, the TCRdb table keeps only in-frame clones and is missing some. Among around 25,000 clones, roughly 92% were seen once, and the ten largest hold approximately 2.9%. The sample here was peripheral blood, taken before any cancer treatment. Receptors originate from a woman aged 40-69 years with stage I lung adenocarcinoma.

This sequence joins TRBV29-1 and TRBJ2-5; the D gene is possibly TRBD2 (5 bases). Trimming took off 7 bases at V and 2 bases at J, with 8 bases between the two ends. Germline values: CDR1 SQVTM, CDR2 ANQGSEA. This CDR3 is 11 amino acids long. This CDR3 is CSGRLQETQYF. DNA for the CDR3: TGCAGCGGCCGACTACAAGAGACCCAGTACTTC. Complete variable domain (other parts from reference TRBV29-1 and TRBJ2-5): SAVISQKPSRDICQRGTSLTIQCQVDSQVTMMFWYRQQPGQSLTLIATANQGSEATYESGFVIDKFPISRPNLTFSTLTVSNMSPEDSSIYLCSGRLQETQYFGPGTRLLVL.

The chain recombines TRBV28 with TRBJ2-7; D could derive from TRBD1 or TRBD2 (5 bases each). CDR1 is MDHEN, CDR2 SYDVKM, per germline. With 6 bases removed from V and 2 bases from J, the gap between germline ends came to 14 bases. This CDR3 is built from 14 residues. CDR3 residues: CASRSGTATYEQYF. The CDR3 region has the DNA TGTGCCAGCAGGTCCGGGACGGCAACCTACGAGCAGTACTTC.

V usage is TRBV11-2 and J usage is TRBJ2-2, with 7 nucleotides matching TRBD1. The CDR3 covers 15 residues. Germline trimming cut 4 bases from V and 1 base from J; bases unmatched to any gene: 3. Germline V lookup: CDR1 SGHAT, CDR2 FQNNGV. The DNA of the CDR3 is TGTGCCAGCAGCTCATGGACAGGGAACACCGGGGAGCTGTTTTTT. As protein: CASSSWTGNTGELFF.

This chain links TRBV4-1 with TRBJ1-5; D gene uncertain. Per the germline V gene, CDR1 is MGHRA and CDR2 is YSYEKL. V lost 4 bases and J 2 bases, leaving 12 bases between the germline ends. CDR3 size: 15 residues. The DNA for the CDR3 is TGCGCCAGCAGCCTTACTGGTGACCGCAATCAGCCCCAGCATTTT. Translation: CASSLTGDRNQPQHF.

The chain couples TRBV28 to TRBJ1-4, with a possible D match to TRBD1 (5 bases). V lost 3 bases and J 8 bases, leaving 7 bases between the germline ends. This CDR3 is 12 amino acids long. CDR1 MDHEN and CDR2 SYDVKM come from the germline V gene. The CDR3 coding sequence is TGTGCCAGCAGTTTCAGGGCGGAAAAACTGTTTTTT. Amino acids: CASSFRAEKLFF.

This chain uses TRBV5-3 with TRBJ1-1; D perhaps matches TRBD1 (6 bases). TRBV5-3 qualifies as an ORF whose function is uncertain. The CDR3 covers 15 residues. V lost 4 bases and J lost 0, with 13 bases in between. The CDR3 is CARSPRWGLNTEAFF. DNA for the CDR3: TGTGCCAGAAGCCCCAGGTGGGGGCTGAACACTGAAGCTTTCTTT.

The chain is built from TRBV28 and TRBJ2-7; weak D call: TRBD2 (5 bases). The J call may be faulty, since TRBJ2-5 better matches the DNA end. This CDR3 spans 11 amino acids. In germline, CDR1 is MDHEN, CDR2 SYDVKM. CDR3 region: CASSLEGTQYF. The CDR3 DNA reads as TGTGCCAGCAGCCTAGAGGGGACCCAGTACTTC.

V is TRBV5-1 and J is TRBJ1-4; D remains unclear. CDR3 length: 15 amino acids. CDR1 and CDR2 from the germline V gene are SGHRS and YFSETQ. Trimming shortened V by 0 bases and J by 8 bases, and 14 bases separated the two germline ends. The CDR3 protein is CASSLEGRYGEKLFF. The CDR3, as DNA: TGCGCCAGCAGCTTGGAAGGGAGGTATGGCGAAAAACTGTTTTTT.

The chain joins TRBV18 to TRBJ2-7; no reliable D call. The ends were cut back, 6 bases at V and 6 bases at J, with 18 bases in the middle. CDR3 size: 14 residues. CDR1 is KGHSH, CDR2 LQKENI, per germline. The CDR3 DNA reads TGTGCCAGCTCGCCCGGCGCCCGAGAAGTCGAGCAGTACTTC. It specifies CASSPGAREVEQYF.

This clone was seen only once. The V call is TRBV18, the J call TRBJ1-1; D uncertain. The germline gives CDR1 KGHSH, CDR2 LQKENI. The CDR3 covers 14 residues. With 3 bases removed from V and 1 base from J, the gap between germline ends came to 9 bases. The CDR3 protein is CASSPLDGNTEAFF. The DNA for the CDR3 is TGTGCCAGCTCACCTCTGGACGGGAACACTGAAGCTTTCTTT.

The V and J genes are TRBV7-2 and TRBJ2-2, with D perhaps matching TRBD1 or TRBD2 (5 bases each). V was shortened by 8 bases and J by 11 bases, with 15 bases between the two germline ends. CDR1 SGHTA and CDR2 FQGNSA come from the germline V gene. The CDR3 sequence is 12 residues long. The CDR3 region has the DNA TGTGCCAGCCGGGGCCTGGCTGGCGAGCTGTTTTTT. Protein: CASRGLAGELFF.

The CDR3 region is CASRGTEYEQYF. The CDR3, as DNA: TGTGCCAGCAGGGGGACGGAATACGAGCAGTACTTC. The chain joins TRBV5-6 to TRBJ2-7; either TRBD1 or TRBD2 may supply D (5 bases each). Trimming left V 5 bases short and J 4 bases short, with 10 bases between. CDR1 is SGHDT and CDR2 is YYEEEE in the germline V gene. The CDR3 sequence is 12 residues long.

The V call is TRBV15, the J call TRBJ2-2; D might be TRBD1 or TRBD2, each matching 5 bases. The V end lost 6 bases, the J end lost 3 bases, and 11 bases lay between the germline ends. The CDR3 consists of 14 residues. CDR1 and CDR2 (germline): LNHNV, YYDKDF (reference sequence). Here the CDR3 DNA reads TGTGCCACCAGGGGGGTTCTGGACACCGGGGAGCTGTTTTTT. Its translation: CATRGVLDTGELFF.

V gene TRBV2 combines with J gene TRBJ2-1; D remains unclear. The CDR3 is 14 amino acids. The V end was cut by 6 bases, the J end by 0 bases, with 9 bases between. Germline V CDR1 and CDR2: SNHLY, FYNNEI. The CDR3 DNA sequence: TGTGCCAGCAGGACGATGAGCTCCTACAATGAGCAGTTCTTC. Amino acid sequence: CASRTMSSYNEQFF.

This clone has just one count. The V call is TRBV5-6, the J call TRBJ2-7; perhaps TRBD1 as D (5 bases). V gave up 2 bases and J gave up 11 bases, with 17 bases separating them. CDR3 size: 13 residues. Germline CDR1 SGHDT, CDR2 YYEEEE. The CDR3: CASSFHQGGKEYF. The CDR3 DNA sequence: TGTGCCAGCAGCTTCCATCAGGGCGGAAAGGAGTACTTC.

The chain links TRBV28 to TRBJ1-2; a possible D gene is TRBD1 (5 bases). V gave up 5 bases and J gave up 3 bases, with 22 bases separating them. This CDR3 contains 17 residues. Germline V gene sequence: CDR1 MDHEN, CDR2 SYDVKM. CDR3 sequence: CASSPPGGWSRDYGYTF. The CDR3 DNA is TGTGCCAGCAGTCCCCCCGGGGGGTGGTCTAGGGACTATGGCTACACCTTC.

The chain carries TRBV19 and TRBJ2-7, with TRBD2 matching over 7 bases. The CDR3 is 14 amino acids. CDR1 and CDR2 (germline): LNHDA, SQIVND (reference sequence). The V and J ends lost 4 bases and 1 base, in that order; junction bases with no gene match: 4. The CDR3 DNA reads TGTGCCAGTAGTAAGACTAGCCTATCCTACGAGCAGTACTTC. It codes for CASSKTSLSYEQYF.

This chain uses TRBV2 with TRBJ2-4; the D gene is possibly TRBD1 (5 bases). The CDR3 length is 18 residues. CDR1 SNHLY and CDR2 FYNNEI come from the germline V gene. V was clipped by 7 bases and J by 0 bases, with 22 bases between them. In nucleotides, the CDR3 is TGTGCCAGCATCGCCCCCGCAGGGTGGGGAATAGCCAAAAACATTCAGTACTTC. This translates into CASIAPAGWGIAKNIQYF. The whole variable domain, filled in from reference TRBV2 and TRBJ2-4, reads EPEVTQTPSHQVTQMGQEVILRCVPISNHLYFYWYRQILGQKVEFLVSFYNNEISEKSEIFDDQFSVERPDGSNFTLKIRSTKLEDSAMYFCASIAPAGWGIAKNIQYFGAGTRLSVL.

The chain has TRBV6-1 and TRBJ1-6; D gene ambiguous. The CDR3 loop spans 14 amino acids. V dropped 7 bases and J dropped 0 bases, with 7 bases sitting between them. The germline CDR1 and CDR2 sequences are MNHNS and SASEGT. The CDR3 loop reads CASIRSSYNSPLHF. The DNA of the CDR3 is TGTGCCAGCATTAGGAGCTCCTATAATTCACCCCTCCACTTT.

This clone was recorded once. The genes are TRBV7-6 and TRBJ2-2; 10 bases are a match to TRBD2. Trimming at V came to 5 bases and at J to 6 bases, leaving 9 bases not matched to a gene. CDR1 SGHVS and CDR2 FNYEAQ come from the germline V gene. The CDR3 length is 16 residues. The DNA of the CDR3 is TGTGCCAGCAGCATCAGACTAGCGGGTTCGGCCGGGGAGCTGTTTTTT. It translates to CASSIRLAGSAGELFF.

The chain joins TRBV4-2 to TRBJ2-7; the match to TRBD2 covers 10 bases. CDR1 LGHNA and CDR2 YNFKEQ come from the germline V gene. The junction had 11 bases not matched to a gene; V was cut back by 3 bases and J by 3 bases. The CDR3 totals 17 residues. The CDR3, as DNA: TGTGCCAGCAGCCACGCCCTAGCGGGAGACTCCTTCTACGAGCAGTACTTC. This gives the protein CASSHALAGDSFYEQYF.

The chain couples TRBV28 to TRBJ2-1, with 7 positions matching TRBD2. The CDR3 has 14 residues. Trimming took 3 bases from V and 3 from J; bases not matched to a gene: 2. Germline V gene sequence: CDR1 MDHEN, CDR2 SYDVKM. This CDR3 reads CASSLERDYNEQFF. CDR3 DNA sequence: TGTGCCAGCAGTTTGGAGCGGGACTACAATGAGCAGTTCTTC.

The J gene is TRBJ2-2, the V gene TRBV10-1; 7 bases line up with TRBD2. The germline gives CDR1 WNHNN, CDR2 SYGVQD (reference sequence). Trimming at V came to 6 bases and at J to 2 bases, leaving 3 bases not matched to a gene. The CDR3 contains 14 residues. For the CDR3, the DNA is TGCGCCAGCAGGGCGGGAGTTAACACCGGGGAGCTGTTTTTT. The encoded protein is CASRAGVNTGELFF.

The chain employs TRBV27 and TRBJ1-1; D remains ambiguous. V was shortened by 4 bases and J by 4 bases, with 13 bases between the two germline ends. The CDR3 totals 14 residues. Germline values: CDR1 MNHEY, CDR2 SMNVEV (reference sequence). The CDR3 reads CASSSPPDLTEAFF. CDR3 sequence (DNA): TGTGCCAGCAGTTCCCCCCCGGACCTCACTGAAGCTTTCTTT.

The chain is built from TRBV5-1 and TRBJ2-7; TRBD2 matches at 11 bases. Germline values: CDR1 SGHRS, CDR2 YFSETQ. J was trimmed by 3 bases and V by 5 bases; bases with no gene match: 7. This CDR3 region has 15 residues. The CDR3 DNA reads as TGCGCCAGCAGTTCGACCGGGACTAGCGGCTACGAGCAGTACTTC. Its protein product is CASSSTGTSGYEQYF. Full variable domain (outside the CDR3, taken from reference TRBV5-1 and TRBJ2-7): KAGVTQTPRYLIKTRGQQVTLSCSPISGHRSVSWYQQTPGQGLQFLFEYFSETQRNKGNFPGRFSGRQFSNSRSEMNVSTLELGDSALYLCASSSTGTSGYEQYFGPGTRLTVT.

For the CDR3, the DNA is TGCGCCAGCAGCCCCTTTAGGGGGATCATGGTCGACGAGCAGTACTTC. It is translated as CASSPFRGIMVDEQYF. The chain employs TRBV5-1 and TRBJ2-7; maybe TRBD1 (6 bases). CDR1 and CDR2 (germline): SGHRS, YFSETQ. V was trimmed by 4 bases and J by 5 bases, leaving 22 bases between them. This CDR3 region has 16 residues. The variable domain in full, completed from reference TRBV5-1 and TRBJ2-7, reads KAGVTQTPRYLIKTRGQQVTLSCSPISGHRSVSWYQQTPGQGLQFLFEYFSETQRNKGNFPGRFSGRQFSNSRSEMNVSTLELGDSALYLCASSPFRGIMVDEQYFGPGTRLTVT.

This rearrangement joins TRBV29-1 to TRBJ1-1, with 7 bases identical to TRBD1. Germline trimming cut 6 bases from V and 2 bases from J; bases unmatched to any gene: 12. From germline, CDR1 is SQVTM and CDR2 ANQGSEA. The CDR3 has 15 amino acids. The CDR3 DNA reads as TGCAGCGTGGATGACAGGGTGCGCCTAAACACTGAAGCTTTCTTT. It is translated as CSVDDRVRLNTEAFF.

The J gene is TRBJ2-1, the V gene TRBV6-5; a weak D match, TRBD1 (6 bases). The CDR3 covers 11 residues. Germline CDR1 MNHEY, CDR2 SVGAGI. The germline V and J ends were trimmed by 6 bases and 10 bases, with 10 bases remaining between them. The CDR3 protein is CASSSGTEQFF. The CDR3 region has the DNA TGTGCCAGCAGCTCCGGGACAGAGCAGTTCTTC.

This rearrangement joins TRBV19 to TRBJ1-5; perhaps TRBD1 as D (6 bases). The germline V and J ends were trimmed by 3 bases and 6 bases, with 18 bases remaining between them. The CDR3 totals 16 residues. Germline V gene sequence: CDR1 LNHDA, CDR2 SQIVND (reference sequence). The CDR3 region is CASSIFTGSGGQPQHF. CDR3 sequence (DNA): TGTGCCAGTAGTATTTTCACAGGGTCGGGAGGTCAGCCCCAGCATTTT. The variable domain in full, completed from reference TRBV19 and TRBJ1-5, reads DGGITQSPKYLFRKEGQNVTLSCEQNLNHDAMYWYRQDPGQGLRLIYYSQIVNDFQKGDIAEGYSVSREKKESFPLTVTSAQKNPTAFYLCASSIFTGSGGQPQHFGDGTRLSIL.

The rearrangement links TRBV5-8 to TRBJ1-5, with D uncertain. Germline V lookup: CDR1 SGHTS, CDR2 YDEGEE. Trimming shortened V by 2 bases and J by 5 bases, and 5 bases separated the two germline ends. The CDR3 is made up of 12 amino acids. The CDR3 reads CASSFLYQPQHF. The CDR3 DNA reads TGTGCCAGCAGCTTCTTATATCAGCCCCAGCATTTT.

Details on this clone: An end of the junction does not agree with germline; a read error may underlie this. The genes are TRBV7-9 and TRBJ2-7; 12 bases agree with TRBD2. Germline values: CDR1 SEHNR, CDR2 FQNEAQ (reference sequence). The CDR3 consists of 15 residues. CDR3 DNA sequence: TGTGCCAGCAGCCTAGCGGGAGGGGAGTCCTACGAGCAGTACTTC. This encodes CASSLAGGESYEQYF.